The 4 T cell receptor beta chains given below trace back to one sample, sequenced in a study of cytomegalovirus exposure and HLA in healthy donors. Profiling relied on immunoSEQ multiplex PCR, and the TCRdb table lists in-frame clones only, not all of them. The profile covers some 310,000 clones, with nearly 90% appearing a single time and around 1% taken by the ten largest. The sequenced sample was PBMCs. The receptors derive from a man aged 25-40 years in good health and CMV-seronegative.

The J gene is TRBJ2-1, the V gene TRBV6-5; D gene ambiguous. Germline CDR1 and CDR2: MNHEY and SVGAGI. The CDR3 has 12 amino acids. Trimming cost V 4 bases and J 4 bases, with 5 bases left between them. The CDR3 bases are TGTGCCAGCAGTTCAGTTTACAATGAGCAGTTCTTC. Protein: CASSSVYNEQFF.

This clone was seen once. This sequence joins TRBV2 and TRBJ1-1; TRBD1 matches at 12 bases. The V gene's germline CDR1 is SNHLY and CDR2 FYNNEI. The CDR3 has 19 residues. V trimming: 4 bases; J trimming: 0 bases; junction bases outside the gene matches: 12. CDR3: CASSGGPGQGAGMNTEAFF. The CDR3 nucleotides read TGTGCCAGCAGTGGGGGCCCGGGACAGGGGGCCGGAATGAACACTGAAGCTTTCTTT. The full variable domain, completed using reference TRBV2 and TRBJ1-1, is EPEVTQTPSHQVTQMGQEVILRCVPISNHLYFYWYRQILGQKVEFLVSFYNNEISEKSEIFDDQFSVERPDGSNFTLKIRSTKLEDSAMYFCASSGGPGQGAGMNTEAFFGQGTRLTVV.

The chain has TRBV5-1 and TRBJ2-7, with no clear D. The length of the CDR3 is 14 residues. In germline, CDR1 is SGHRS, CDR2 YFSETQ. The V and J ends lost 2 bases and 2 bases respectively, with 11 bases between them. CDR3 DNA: TGCGCCAGCAGCTTTTTGGGCAGTACCTACGAGCAGTACTTC. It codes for CASSFLGSTYEQYF. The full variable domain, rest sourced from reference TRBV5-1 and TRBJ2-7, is KAGVTQTPRYLIKTRGQQVTLSCSPISGHRSVSWYQQTPGQGLQFLFEYFSETQRNKGNFPGRFSGRQFSNSRSEMNVSTLELGDSALYLCASSFLGSTYEQYFGPGTRLTVT.

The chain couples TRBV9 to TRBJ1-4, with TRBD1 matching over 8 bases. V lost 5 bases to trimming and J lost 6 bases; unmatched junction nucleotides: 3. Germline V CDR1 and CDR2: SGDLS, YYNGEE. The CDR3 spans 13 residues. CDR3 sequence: CASSQQGDEKLFF. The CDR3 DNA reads TGTGCCAGCAGTCAACAGGGGGATGAAAAACTGTTTTTT.